The rows below give T cell receptor beta chains drawn from one sample of a study of cytomegalovirus exposure and HLA in healthy donors. Only in-frame clones appear in the TCRdb table, and some are missing; sequencing was by immunoSEQ multiplex PCR. The sample contains roughly 160,000 clones, 73% of which appear only once. Specimen: PBMCs. The receptor set was obtained from a young woman in good health and CMV-seropositive. Each CDR3 is given with its conserved first and last residue. A D gene is named only where the DNA matches it firmly. Size is stated for part of the rows, as once, few or many counts, or as a class when the clone is expanded.

D gene,J gene,V gene,clone size,CDR3 DNA,CDR3 protein
TRBD1,TRBJ2-1,TRBV6-5,few,TGTGCCAGCAGTTACTCGACAGGGTTTGACAATGAGCAGTTCTTC,CASSYSTGFDNEQFF
TRBD1,TRBJ2-2,TRBV2,once,TGTGCCAGCAGTTCCCCTAGGGGACAGGCCACGAACACCGGGGAGCTGTTTTTT,CASSSPRGQATNTGELFF
-,TRBJ2-7,TRBV21-1,-,TGTGCCAGCAGCCTACGACTAGCGGGTATCTACGAGCAGTACTTC,CASSLRLAGIYEQYF
-,TRBJ2-1,TRBV5-8,-,TGTGCCAGCAGCTTGGCGGGGTTCGGTGAGCAGTTCTTC,CASSLAGFGEQFF
-,TRBJ2-7,TRBV6-6,few,TGTGCCAGCAGCGGAGGACAGCCCTACGAGCAGTACTTC,CASSGGQPYEQYF
-,TRBJ1-1,TRBV30,-,TGTGCCTGGAGTGTACTATTAGGGGGGGACACTGAAGCTTTCTTT,CAWSVLLGGDTEAFF
TRBD1,TRBJ2-7,TRBV6-5,once,TGTGCCAGCAGTCGGACAGGGGACGAGCAGTACTTC,CASSRTGDEQYF
-,TRBJ1-6,TRBV2,few,TGTGCCAGCAGTGACGGAGAGGAAAGCTCCTATAATTCACCCCTCCACTTT,CASSDGEESSYNSPLHF
TRBD1,TRBJ2-5,TRBV5-8,once,TGTGCCAGCACCAGAACAGGGGCCGTCCAAGAGACCCAGTACTTC,CASTRTGAVQETQYF
TRBD1,TRBJ2-7,TRBV29-1,-,TGCAGCGTTGAGTACCGGGACAGGGAACCCTACGAGCAGTACTTC,CSVEYRDREPYEQYF
-,TRBJ2-3,TRBV5-1,once,TGCGCCAGCAGCTTGGGCGGGGCCCCTCGACCAGATACGCAGTATTTT,CASSLGGAPRPDTQYF
-,TRBJ1-5,TRBV10-3,once,TGTGCCATAAGCGCGGGGGGAGGCAATCAGCCCCAGCATTTT,CAISAGGGNQPQHF
TRBD2,TRBJ2-3,TRBV14,-,TGTGCCAGCAGCCCCCTAACTAGCGGGGGTACAGATACGCAGTATTTT,CASSPLTSGGTDTQYF
TRBD1,TRBJ2-1,TRBV6-5,-,TGTGCCAGCAGCCACACAGGGGAAAACAATGAGCAGTTCTTC,CASSHTGENNEQFF
TRBD1,TRBJ1-2,TRBV5-6,-,TGTGCCAGCAGCGTAGGGACAGCGTACGGCTACACCTTC,CASSVGTAYGYTF
TRBD1,TRBJ2-5,TRBV7-3,-,TGTGCCAGCAGCCCCGGACAGGGTTGGAAAGAGACCCAGTACTTC,CASSPGQGWKETQYF
TRBD1,TRBJ2-6,TRBV11-1,-,TGTGCCAGCAGCCGCCTGGGGACAGGGCTCTCTGGGGCCAACGTCCTGACTTTC,CASSRLGTGLSGANVLTF
TRBD1,TRBJ2-5,TRBV7-2,-,TGTGCCAGCAGCCCCCAGACAGGGGATTGGGAGACCCAGTACTTC,CASSPQTGDWETQYF
-,TRBJ2-7,TRBV18,-,TGTGCCAGCTCACCTGGGAGCTACGAGCAGTACTTC,CASSPGSYEQYF
-,TRBJ2-3,TRBV6-5,-,TGTGCCAGCAGTTACCCACTACAGGGAACAGATACGCAGTATTTT,CASSYPLQGTDTQYF
TRBD1,TRBJ1-2,TRBV7-2,few,TGTGCCAGCAGCTTAGGGACAGGGGATGGCTACACCTTC,CASSLGTGDGYTF
TRBD1,TRBJ1-1,TRBV7-2,-,TGTGCCAGCAGCTTAGCGCCAGGGGGCACTGAAGCTTTCTTT,CASSLAPGGTEAFF
TRBD1,TRBJ1-2,TRBV7-8,-,TGTGCCAGCAGCAAGGGACAGCGGAATTATGGCTACACCTTC,CASSKGQRNYGYTF
-,TRBJ1-1,TRBV11-1,-,TGTGCCAGCAGCTTAGGAGATCCATGGAACACTGAAGCTTTCTTT,CASSLGDPWNTEAFF
-,TRBJ1-1,TRBV13,-,TGTGCCAGCAGCCTCCCTCATGGGGGAGGGATGAACACTGAAGCTTTCTTT,CASSLPHGGGMNTEAFF
-,TRBJ1-1,TRBV6-1,-,TGTGCCAGCAGGTACACACCGAACACTGAAGCTTTCTTT,CASRYTPNTEAFF
-,TRBJ1-6,TRBV30,few,TGTGCCTGGGCGGCTGGGTGGAATTCACCCCTCCACTTT,CAWAAGWNSPLHF
TRBD1,TRBJ1-2,TRBV28,-,TGTGCCAGCAGTGGGCAGGGGGGCGGCTACACCTTC,CASSGQGGGYTF
TRBD2,TRBJ2-2,TRBV5-4,-,TGTGCCAGCAGCTTGGGCGGGGGGGCTTCGTCCGGGGAGCTGTTTTTT,CASSLGGGASSGELFF
-,TRBJ1-1,TRBV6-6,-,TGTGCCAGCAATGGTGGGCGCACTGAAGCTTTCTTT,CASNGGRTEAFF
TRBD1,TRBJ1-6,TRBV30,-,TGTGCCCGGGACAGGGGTGATTCACCCCTCCACTTT,CARDRGDSPLHF
-,TRBJ1-1,TRBV2,-,TGTGCCAGCCGCTATGCTTCTAACACTGAAGCTTTCTTT,CASRYASNTEAFF
-,TRBJ1-2,TRBV2,-,TGTGCCAGCAGTTTAACAGGCCCTCCTAACTATGGCTACACCTTC,CASSLTGPPNYGYTF
-,TRBJ2-7,TRBV7-2,-,TGTGCCAGCAGCTTAGTCGCTAATGAGTACGAGCAGTACTTC,CASSLVANEYEQYF
TRBD1,TRBJ1-3,TRBV4-3,-,TGCGCCAGCAGCCAGACAGGGGGCATAGCCTCTGGAAACACCATATATTTT,CASSQTGGIASGNTIYF
TRBD2,TRBJ2-5,TRBV6-7,few,TGTGCCAGCAGTTCCCTAGCGGGGAACCAAGAGACCCAGTACTTC,CASSSLAGNQETQYF
-,TRBJ2-6,TRBV4-1,-,TGCGCCAGCAGCCAAGGTAGGCAGGGGAAACTTGGGGCCAACGTCCTGACTTTC,CASSQGRQGKLGANVLTF
TRBD1,TRBJ1-2,TRBV5-8,-,TGTGCCAGCAGCTCGGGACAGGGGACGGCTGGCTACACCTTC,CASSSGQGTAGYTF
TRBD1,TRBJ1-1,TRBV5-1,-,TGCGCCAGCAGATCGACAGGGACCTGGAACACTGAAGCTTTCTTT,CASRSTGTWNTEAFF
-,TRBJ2-7,TRBV27,-,TGTGCCAGCAGTCACACGACAGGATACTACGAGCAGTACTTC,CASSHTTGYYEQYF